The T cell receptor beta chain under discussion was sequenced for a study of shared clonotypes between healthy human individuals. This clone was found once. V shed 0 bases and J shed 4 bases, with 11 bases lying between them. The CDR3 runs to 14 residues. CDR1 is SGDLS, CDR2 YYNGEE, per germline. The naive CD8 population came from CD45RO-negative cells selected for CCR7, without terminally differentiated effector memory CD45RA+ cells. Method: immunoSEQ multiplex PCR; TCRdb's copy keeps in-frame clones and lacks some. In the table there are 2 million or so clones, around 96% of which are singletons. The TCR originated in a man aged 18 to 29 in good health. The chain links TRBV9 to TRBJ2-7; D gene uncertain. Sequencing used naive CD8+ T cells sorted from blood. For the CDR3, the DNA is TGTGCCAGCAGCGTAGGGCAGGAAAGGTACGAGCAGTACTTC. Its translation is CASSVGQERYEQYF.